This entry concerns a single T cell receptor (beta chain). Its antigen is unknown. Based on the germline V gene (reference sequence), the CDR1 and CDR2 sequences are SEHNR and FQNEAQ. From the cysteine up to the phenylalanine, the CDR3 has a length of 14 residues. No DNA is recorded. The data stem from a study of CXCR3-negative and CXCR3-positive naive CD8 T cells (dated by TCRdb to between 2019 and 2020). The study in broad terms: In total, around 140 million TRB reads were obtained, or roughly 1.5 +/- 0.3 million reads per library. The diversity and physicochemical repertoire analyses included more than nine donors pooled from two independent experiments. The TRBV-TRBJ cluster analysis covered naive subsets from about 5 donors and memory cells from 3 donors.

TCRdb names NextSeq 550 as the instrument used. The Human TCR Profiling Kit (MiLaboratory) was used to prepare UMI-labeled 5' RACE TRB cDNA libraries. cDNA synthesis used the entire amount of extracted RNA, and PCR amplification then used the entire amount of cDNA produced. The libraries were made side by side, with each library going through the same number of PCR cycles. Per the original workflow: About 50,000 +/- 10,000 unique UMI-labeled TRB cDNA molecules per library were extracted with MIGEC and MiXCR, with at least two reads per UMI required. On average, about 40,000 +/- 10,000 functional in-frame TRB CDR3 nucleotide clonotypes lacking stop codons were found per library. After downsampling to 5000 UMI-labeled TRB molecules per sample, diversity metrics such as normalized Shannon-Wiener and Chao1 were calculated in VDJtools. VDJtools computed clonotype-size-weighted physicochemical properties of the central five CDR3 residues: interaction energy, strength, volume and Kidera factor 4. TCRdb reprocessed the reads, and each CDR3 protein sequence is entered once, without DNA. The V and J calls follow TCRdb's processing rather than the paper's. This sample's listing comprises about 120,000 distinct CDR3 sequences. The top ten clones comprise around 0.35% of the sample.

Each CD8+ T cell subset was flow-sorted in triplicate, with over 250,000 cells per subset placed directly into RLT lysis buffer. Naive CD8+ T cells were defined stringently as CD45RO-CCR7+CD27+CD95- to exclude memory contaminants. Peripheral blood mononuclear cells were isolated from buffy coats by standard density gradient centrifugation. Naive CXCR3-negative and CXCR3-positive CD8+ T cells were flow-sorted on a FACSAria III. An RNeasy Mini Kit was used to extract total RNA from the sorted cells. Beyond this particular receptor, the publication reports: Compared with CXCR3-negative naive cells, CXCR3-positive naive cells had TRB CDR3s with higher hydrophobicity (lower Kidera factor 4), lower energy, and higher strength and volume indices. Freshly isolated PBMCs were used for most assays because CXCR3 expression went down partially after cryopreservation. Comparably high repertoire diversity was found in both naive subsets, whereas much lower repertoire diversity was found in memory CD8+ T cells. Because surface CD5, which is linked to self-reactivity in mice, was comparable between the naive subsets, TCR interaction strength was also inferred from TRB CDR3 physicochemical properties. Within the same donor, TRBV-TRBJ usage looked similar between naive CXCR3-negative and CXCR3-positive cells, but memory cells had distinct patterns.

Material: naive CXCR3+ CD8+ T cells from blood. What the cell subset or site label conveys for this sample: CD45RO-CCR7+CD27+CD95- naive CD8+ T cells expressing CXCR3 (TNR3+). The TCR originated in a human donor in good health. Some clones in this sample may be carry-over from other donors' samples. The chain employs TRBV7-9 and TRBJ1-1; TCRdb picks TRBD1, but there is no DNA to check that call. The CDR3 protein: CASSDRGQGTEAFF.